One sample yielded the 16 T cell receptor beta chains listed below, sequenced in a study of T cells in Graves' hyperthyroidism and ophthalmopathy. RNA transcripts gave rise to amplified TCR beta CDR3 regions. Researchers ran a first-round RT-PCR on the TCR CDR3 using the HTBI primer set. TCRdb processed the multiplex PCR reads anew with MiXCR; each CDR3 protein has one entry. The table shows nearly 600,000 distinct CDR3 sequences, with 13% to 15% occurring only once. Sequenced material: blood. The receptor source for this set is a woman aged 18-29 years with Graves' ophthalmopathy.

This clonotype was seen repeatedly, ten times or more. The V call is TRBV5-1, the J call TRBJ1-1; D is unclear. V lost 4 bases and J lost 1, with 14 bases in between. This CDR3 spans 15 amino acids. Germline CDR1 is SGHRS and CDR2 is YFSETQ. CDR3 loop: CASSRSPNSNTEAFF. CDR3 in DNA: TGCGCCAGCAGCCGTTCCCCAAACTCGAACACTGAAGCTTTCTTT.

This rearrangement joins TRBV10-3 to TRBJ2-2, with 9 bases identical to TRBD1. The CDR3 extends over 15 amino acids. Per germline, CDR1 ENHRY and CDR2 SYGVKD. V lost 6 bases and J lost 4; bases outside the gene matches: 6. The CDR3 DNA is TGTGCCATCAGCCAAGGACAGGGGATCACCGGGGAGCTGTTTTTT. It codes for CAISQGQGITGELFF.

This clonotype was found a few times. The genes are TRBV6-1 and TRBJ2-2, with 7 bases that match TRBD2. CDR1 and CDR2 (germline): MNHNS, SASEGT. The CDR3 is made up of 13 amino acids. V lost 3 bases, J lost 7 bases, and 2 bases stayed unmatched. The CDR3 sequence is CASSEREHGELFF. The CDR3 DNA sequence: TGTGCCAGCAGTGAGCGGGAGCACGGGGAGCTGTTTTTT.

This clonotype has just a few counts. The chain recombines TRBV7-3 with TRBJ2-5, with 13 bases matching TRBD2. This CDR3 has 16 amino acids. Germline lookup yields CDR1 SGHTA and CDR2 FQGTGA. V dropped 3 bases and J dropped 5; count of bases not matched to a gene: 6. The CDR3 sequence is CASSLGLAGWMETQYF. DNA for the CDR3: TGTGCCAGCAGCTTGGGACTAGCGGGGTGGATGGAGACCCAGTACTTC.

This clonotype was seen repeatedly, ten times or more. In DNA, the CDR3 is TGTGCCACCGACCGGGACAGGGCCTACGAGCAGTACTTC. Translation gives CATDRDRAYEQYF. The chain is built from TRBV27 and TRBJ2-7; TRBD1 matches at 9 bases. The CDR3 has 13 residues. Germline V CDR1 and CDR2: MNHEY, SMNVEV (reference sequence). The junction had 6 bases not matched to a gene; V was cut back by 10 bases and J by 2 bases.

This clonotype was seen at least ten times. This chain links TRBV12-3 or TRBV12-4 with TRBJ1-5, with TRBD1 identical over 7 bases. The trim removed 5 bases at V and 0 bases at J, leaving 7 bases unmatched. This CDR3 has 16 amino acids. Written as DNA, the CDR3 is TGTGCCAGCAGTCGACAGGGAACGTATAGCAATCAGCCCCAGCATTTT. It encodes CASSRQGTYSNQPQHF.

The chain couples TRBV7-2 to TRBJ2-7; no definite D call. CDR3 length: 15 residues. The V end was cut by 0 bases, the J end by 2 bases, with 11 bases between. CDR1 and CDR2 from the germline V gene are SGHTA and FQGNSA. The CDR3 is CASSLAVGSTYEQYF. The CDR3 DNA reads as TGTGCCAGCAGCTTAGCGGTGGGGTCCACCTACGAGCAGTACTTC.

This clonotype has only a few counts. The chain combines TRBV4-3 with TRBJ2-7, with D possibly being TRBD2 (5 bases). Trimming took 0 bases from V and 2 from J, leaving 14 bases between them. The CDR3 has 16 residues. Germline V gene data show CDR1 as LGHNA and CDR2 as YSLEER. CDR3 coding DNA: TGCGCCAGCAGCCAAGAAGATAGGACTGGCACCTACGAGCAGTACTTC. Its translation is CASSQEDRTGTYEQYF.

V gene TRBV5-6 combines with J gene TRBJ1-4, with TRBD1 matching 8 bases. V lost 2 bases, J lost 3 bases, and 6 bases stayed unmatched. Germline V gives CDR1 SGHDT, CDR2 YYEEEE. The CDR3 is made up of 16 amino acids. As DNA, the CDR3 is TGTGCCAGCAGCTTTCGGACAGGGCAGCCTAATGAAAAACTGTTTTTT. This gives the protein CASSFRTGQPNEKLFF.

V is TRBV2 and J is TRBJ1-1; 8 bases match TRBD1. Germline-derived CDR1 and CDR2 are SNHLY and FYNNEI. V shed 6 bases, J shed 1 base, and the junction held 7 bases outside the gene matches. The CDR3 covers 15 residues. The CDR3 loop is CASSGGTGKNTEAFF. For the CDR3, the DNA is TGTGCCAGCAGCGGAGGGACAGGCAAGAACACTGAAGCTTTCTTT.

Ten or more counts support this clonotype. V gene TRBV14 combines with J gene TRBJ2-7, with D possibly being TRBD1 (6 bases). CDR1 is SGHDN, CDR2 FVKESK, per germline. The germline V and J ends were trimmed by 4 bases and 5 bases, with 18 bases remaining between them. The CDR3 runs to 15 residues. CDR3: CASSREQGFKNEQYF. The CDR3 DNA is TGTGCCAGCAGCCGAGAGCAGGGGTTTAAGAACGAGCAGTACTTC. The full variable domain, with the rest looked up from reference TRBV14 and TRBJ2-7, is EAGVTQFPSHSVIEKGQTVTLRCDPISGHDNLYWYRRVMGKEIKFLLHFVKESKQDESGMPNNRFLAERTGGTYSTLKVQPAELEDSGVYFCASSREQGFKNEQYFGPGTRLTVT.

This clonotype appeared a few times. The chain employs TRBV11-3 and TRBJ1-4; D unclear. Trimming stripped 4 bases from V and 8 bases from J, with 14 bases between. The CDR3 is made up of 14 amino acids. CDR1 SGHNT and CDR2 YENEEA come from the germline V gene. CDR3 sequence reads: CASSSSWGGEKLFF. CDR3 coding DNA: TGTGCCAGCAGCTCCTCATGGGGTGGCGAAAAACTGTTTTTT.

This clonotype was observed at least ten times. J is TRBJ2-3 and V is TRBV7-8; weak D call: TRBD2 (6 bases). This CDR3 is built from 16 residues. Germline V gene sequence: CDR1 SGHVS, CDR2 FQNEAQ. V was clipped by 3 bases and J by 5 bases, with 18 bases between them. The CDR3 nucleotides read TGTGCCAGCAGCTTGAGGAGGGTTGGGGCGAGAGATACGCAGTATTTT. Translated, it gives CASSLRRVGARDTQYF. Full variable domain (outside the CDR3, taken from reference TRBV7-8 and TRBJ2-3): GAGVSQSPRYKVAKRGQDVALRCDPISGHVSLFWYQQALGQGPEFLTYFQNEAQLDKSGLPSDRFFAERPEGSVSTLKIQRTQQEDSAVYLCASSLRRVGARDTQYFGPGTRLTVL.

This sequence joins TRBV4-2 and TRBJ1-1; D might be TRBD1 (6 bases). Trimming stripped 0 bases from V and 8 bases from J, with 13 bases between. This CDR3 comprises 14 residues. Germline V gene data show CDR1 as LGHNA and CDR2 as YNFKEQ. CDR3 protein: CASSQEGGRMEAFF. In DNA form, the CDR3 reads TGTGCCAGCAGCCAAGAGGGGGGCAGAATGGAAGCTTTCTTT.

At least ten counts were recorded for this clonotype. This rearrangement joins TRBV28 to TRBJ1-1; 11 nucleotides align to TRBD1. The CDR3 runs to 19 residues. Germline lookup yields CDR1 MDHEN and CDR2 SYDVKM. J lost 6 bases, V lost 8 bases, and 23 bases had no gene match. CDR3 nucleotide sequence: TGTGCCAGCGTATTTCAAAGGATGGGACAGGGGGGCCTGGCGGCTGAAGCTTTCTTT. The encoded protein is CASVFQRMGQGGLAAEAFF.

A few counts support this clonotype. V and J are TRBV19 and TRBJ2-1; 12 nucleotides align to TRBD2. The CDR3 is made up of 17 amino acids. Unmatched junction bases numbered 9, after V lost 6 bases and J lost 3 bases. Germline-derived CDR1 and CDR2 are LNHDA and SQIVND (reference sequence). The CDR3 here is CASRDPGLAGNYNEQFF. DNA for the CDR3: TGTGCCAGTAGAGATCCCGGACTAGCGGGAAACTACAATGAGCAGTTCTTC.